The 23 T cell receptor beta chains given below trace back to one sample, sequenced in a study of T cell changes during pregnancy in multiple sclerosis. Sequenced by immunoSEQ multiplex PCR; TCRdb stores in-frame clones only, minus some. The sample records around 95,000 clones, around 90% being singletons. Specimen: peripheral blood, collected after pregnancy. The receptors derive from a female donor in good health, enrolled as a control in a pregnancy study.

V and J are TRBV4-2 and TRBJ2-1, with 8 bases matching TRBD1. The CDR3 extends over 15 amino acids. Germline V gives CDR1 LGHNA, CDR2 YNFKEQ. Trimming at V came to 0 bases and at J to 8 bases, leaving 6 bases not matched to a gene. The DNA for the CDR3 is TGTGCCAGCAGCCAAGAGGTAGCAGGGGGCCATGAGCAGTTCTTC. Translation gives CASSQEVAGGHEQFF.

The rearrangement joins TRBV9 to TRBJ2-3; 7 bases fit TRBD2. The CDR3 is made up of 16 amino acids. V shed 1 base and J 4 bases; nucleotides not matched to a gene: 9. Germline V gene sequence: CDR1 SGDLS, CDR2 YYNGEE. The DNA for the CDR3 is TGTGCCAGCAGCGTATTACAGCGGGGCACGTCAGATACGCAGTATTTT. Encoded protein: CASSVLQRGTSDTQYF.

Notes on this clone: One junction end does not reproduce the germline sequence, and a read error may be involved. V and J are TRBV7-9 and TRBJ2-2; 9 bases map to TRBD1. This CDR3 region has 15 residues. CDR1 and CDR2 (germline): SEHNR, FQNEAQ (reference sequence). The CDR3 DNA is TGCGCTTGGTTAGGGACAGGGAGTGCCACCGGGGAGCTGTTTTTT. It specifies CAWLGTGSATGELFF.

V is TRBV6-1 and J is TRBJ1-1, with D perhaps TRBD1 (6 bases). CDR3 length: 17 residues. CDR1 and CDR2 from the germline V gene are MNHNS and SASEGT. Deletions cut 2 bases from V and 5 bases from J, with 21 bases between. The CDR3 is CASSEFGGERGSTEAFF. The CDR3 DNA reads TGTGCCAGCAGTGAATTTGGGGGCGAAAGGGGGAGTACTGAAGCTTTCTTT.

The count of this clone is one. This chain links TRBV29-1 with TRBJ2-3; TRBD1 agrees at 7 bases. This CDR3 region has 13 residues. Germline assignment: CDR1 SQVTM and CDR2 ANQGSEA. The V gene end was trimmed by 7 bases and the J gene end by 3 bases; junction bases not matched to a gene: 7. DNA for the CDR3: TGCAGCGCCGACAGGGTGGGGACAGATACGCAGTATTTT. Its translation is CSADRVGTDTQYF.

The rearrangement joins TRBV20-1 to TRBJ2-5; D gene ambiguous. Per germline, CDR1 DFQATT and CDR2 SNEGSKA (reference sequence). Trimming pared 7 bases from V and 1 base from J, leaving 7 bases between. This CDR3 region has 11 residues. The CDR3 protein is CSGLSQETQYF. Written as DNA, the CDR3 is TGCAGTGGACTCAGCCAAGAGACCCAGTACTTC.

CDR3 bases: TGCGCCAGCAGCTTACTTCCCGGGACAGGCCCCTACGAGCAGTACTTC. Amino acids: CASSLLPGTGPYEQYF. The chain combines TRBV5-1 with TRBJ2-7, with 8 bases lining up with TRBD1. CDR1 SGHRS and CDR2 YFSETQ come from the germline V gene. The CDR3 is 16 amino acids. The junction had 9 bases not matched to a gene; V was cut back by 2 bases and J by 2 bases.

The chain links TRBV7-9 to TRBJ1-5, with 7 bases lining up with TRBD1. Germline assignment: CDR1 SEHNR and CDR2 FQNEAQ (reference sequence). This CDR3 has 15 residues. V shed 2 bases and J 8 bases; nucleotides not matched to a gene: 9. The CDR3: CASSLTRGKLEPQHF. The CDR3 nucleotides are TGTGCCAGCAGCTTAACCAGGGGGAAATTGGAGCCCCAGCATTTT.

This rearrangement joins TRBV7-3 to TRBJ2-1; D not resolved. The V gene lost 5 bases and the J gene lost 6 bases, with 14 bases spanning the gap. This CDR3 is built from 14 residues. Per the germline V gene, CDR1 is SGHTA and CDR2 is FQGTGA. This CDR3 is CASSRSPAFNEQFF. The CDR3 DNA is TGTGCCAGCAGCCGTAGCCCGGCCTTCAATGAGCAGTTCTTC.

The chain carries TRBV5-1 and TRBJ2-6; the match to TRBD1 covers 7 bases. Germline trimming cut 1 base from V and 0 bases from J; bases unmatched to any gene: 4. CDR1 is SGHRS and CDR2 is YFSETQ in the germline V gene. The CDR3 covers 17 residues. The CDR3 DNA is TGCGCCAGCAGCTTGCGGTCAGGGGGCTCTGGGGCCAACGTCCTGACTTTC. It yields the protein CASSLRSGGSGANVLTF.

The genes are TRBV29-1 and TRBJ2-7; unclear D gene. This CDR3 is built from 15 residues. V gave up 4 bases and J gave up 0 bases, with 16 bases separating them. Germline V lookup: CDR1 SQVTM, CDR2 ANQGSEA. CDR3 nucleotides: TGCAGCGTTGTAATGAATCAGGTGAACTCCTACGAGCAGTACTTC. Protein sequence: CSVVMNQVNSYEQYF.

The rearrangement links TRBV2 to TRBJ1-1; 7 bases match TRBD1. Germline loops: CDR1 SNHLY, CDR2 FYNNEI. The V segment lost 4 bases and the J segment 1 base; nucleotides outside the gene matches: 0. This CDR3 is 13 amino acids long. CDR3 sequence: CASSGQGNTEAFF. The CDR3 DNA is TGTGCCAGCAGTGGACAGGGGAACACTGAAGCTTTCTTT.

The V call is TRBV18, the J call TRBJ2-7; D might be TRBD2 (6 bases). This CDR3 region has 18 residues. Germline V gene data show CDR1 as KGHSH and CDR2 as LQKENI. V was trimmed by 0 bases and J by 2 bases, leaving 20 bases between them. The CDR3 is CASSPPSGGRLLPYEQYF. CDR3 coding DNA: TGTGCCAGCTCACCACCGAGTGGAGGGCGGCTCCTTCCCTACGAGCAGTACTTC.

The chain recombines TRBV6-5 with TRBJ2-2; D is perhaps TRBD2 (6 bases). CDR1 is MNHEY, CDR2 SVGAGI, per germline. V was trimmed by 7 bases and J by 0 bases, leaving 9 bases between them. The CDR3 totals 14 residues. Written as DNA, the CDR3 is TGTGCCAGCACCCGGGGGACGAACACCGGGGAGCTGTTTTTT. The encoded protein is CASTRGTNTGELFF.

The chain joins TRBV11-1 to TRBJ2-3; maybe TRBD1 (5 bases). Germline-derived CDR1 and CDR2 are SGHAT and FQDESV (reference sequence). V was trimmed by 5 bases and J by 10 bases, leaving 16 bases between them. The CDR3 sequence is 13 residues long. The CDR3 region has the DNA TGTGCCAGCAGCCCCCTGACAGTTCGTTCGCAGTATTTT. Translating it yields CASSPLTVRSQYF.

This chain links TRBV7-8 with TRBJ2-7, with D hard to call. Trimming removed 1 base at V and 1 base at J, with 11 bases between. Germline values: CDR1 SGHVS, CDR2 FQNEAQ. The CDR3 sequence is 15 residues long. CDR3 sequence: CASSLDRFRSYEQYF. CDR3 nucleotides: TGTGCCAGCAGCTTAGATCGGTTCCGTTCCTACGAGCAGTACTTC.

This clone was found a few times. The V call is TRBV5-1, the J call TRBJ1-1, with D perhaps matching TRBD1 (6 bases). The germline V gene has CDR1 SGHRS and CDR2 YFSETQ. The CDR3 is 14 residues long. V lost 7 bases to trimming and J lost 2 bases, with 15 bases between them. The DNA of the CDR3 is TGCGCCAGCGGGGCGTCGACAGGCAACACTGAAGCTTTCTTT. It codes for CASGASTGNTEAFF. The full variable domain, in which reference TRBV5-1 and TRBJ1-1 provide the parts outside the CDR3, is KAGVTQTPRYLIKTRGQQVTLSCSPISGHRSVSWYQQTPGQGLQFLFEYFSETQRNKGNFPGRFSGRQFSNSRSEMNVSTLELGDSALYLCASGASTGNTEAFFGQGTRLTVV.

The chain links TRBV18 to TRBJ1-1; no clear D. The CDR3 is 14 amino acids. The V gene lost 2 bases and the J gene lost 1 base, with 8 bases spanning the gap. Germline V gene data show CDR1 as KGHSH and CDR2 as LQKENI. CDR3 region: CASSPETTNTEAFF. CDR3 coding DNA: TGTGCCAGCTCACCAGAGACAACGAACACTGAAGCTTTCTTT.

The chain links TRBV30 to TRBJ1-4; no firm D call. Trimming pared 0 bases from V and 8 bases from J, leaving 10 bases between. Germline V gene data show CDR1 as GTSNPN and CDR2 as SVGIG (reference sequence). CDR3 length: 13 amino acids. CDR3 DNA sequence: TGTGCCTGGAGTGTAAGAGGATTGGAAAAACTGTTTTTT. It encodes CAWSVRGLEKLFF.

The genes are TRBV7-9 and TRBJ2-5, with a possible D match to TRBD2 (6 bases). V was clipped by 6 bases and J by 1 base, with 12 bases between them. This CDR3 region has 14 residues. From germline, CDR1 is SEHNR and CDR2 FQNEAQ (reference sequence). The CDR3 DNA reads as TGTGCCAGCAGTCCCCTAGCGATCCAAGAGACCCAGTACTTC. Translated, it gives CASSPLAIQETQYF.

The genes are TRBV4-1 and TRBJ2-4; 10 bases match TRBD2. This CDR3 contains 17 residues. Per the germline V gene, CDR1 is MGHRA and CDR2 is YSYEKL. Trimming at V came to 4 bases and at J to 0 bases, leaving 6 bases not matched to a gene. CDR3 sequence (DNA): TGCGCCAGCAGCCCCTTAGCGGGGGGACTAGCCAAAAACATTCAGTACTTC. This translates into CASSPLAGGLAKNIQYF.

This clone was recorded once. The V call is TRBV25-1, the J call TRBJ2-5, with D possibly being TRBD2 (6 bases). Trimming took off 6 bases at V and 4 bases at J, with 18 bases between the two ends. CDR3 length: 15 residues. Per germline, CDR1 MGHDK and CDR2 SYGVNS. CDR3 amino acids: CASSVGGTVRETQYF. Here the CDR3 DNA reads TGTGCCAGCAGCGTAGGCGGGACTGTGAGAGAGACCCAGTACTTC.

The chain uses TRBV7-9 and TRBJ2-6; D gene ambiguous. The CDR3 covers 14 residues. The V gene's germline CDR1 is SEHNR and CDR2 FQNEAQ (reference sequence). Trimming took off 4 bases at V and 4 bases at J, with 8 bases between the two ends. The CDR3 DNA follows: TGTGCCAGCAGCTCCCGAGAAGGGGCCAACGTCCTGACTTTC. Amino acids: CASSSREGANVLTF.